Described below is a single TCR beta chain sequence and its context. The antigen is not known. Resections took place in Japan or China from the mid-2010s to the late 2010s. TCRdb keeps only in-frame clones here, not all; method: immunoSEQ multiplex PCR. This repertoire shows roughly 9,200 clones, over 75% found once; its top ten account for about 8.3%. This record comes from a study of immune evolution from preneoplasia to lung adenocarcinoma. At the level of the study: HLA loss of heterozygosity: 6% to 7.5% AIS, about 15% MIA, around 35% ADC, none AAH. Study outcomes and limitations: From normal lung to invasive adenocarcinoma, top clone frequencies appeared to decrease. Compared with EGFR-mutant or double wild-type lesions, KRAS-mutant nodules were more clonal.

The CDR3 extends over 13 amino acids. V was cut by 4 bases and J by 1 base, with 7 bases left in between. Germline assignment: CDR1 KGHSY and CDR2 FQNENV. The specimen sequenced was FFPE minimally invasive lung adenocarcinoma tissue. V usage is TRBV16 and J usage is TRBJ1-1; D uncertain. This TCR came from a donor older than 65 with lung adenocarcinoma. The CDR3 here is CASSPQRNTEAFF. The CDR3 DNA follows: TGTGCCAGCAGCCCTCAGAGGAACACTGAAGCTTTCTTT.